The present T cell receptor beta chain was sequenced within a study of STAT5B mutations in CD4+ large granular lymphocyte leukemia. This CDR3 is built from 13 residues. Trimming pared 5 bases from V and 3 bases from J, leaving 11 bases between. Looked up from germline, CDR1 is MDHEN and CDR2 is SYDVKM. This table comes from immunoSEQ multiplex PCR, and its TCRdb copy is limited to in-frame clones, with some not included. The sample has more than 40,000 clones, 80% to 85% seen once; the top ten hold approximately 0.4%. The V gene is TRBV28, the J gene TRBJ2-7, with D perhaps TRBD1 (6 bases). The TCR sequence derives from a human donor in good health. Specimen: CD4+ T cells from blood buffy coats. This CDR3 is CASSQGLNYEQYF. The CDR3 coding sequence is TGTGCCAGCAGTCAGGGGTTGAACTACGAGCAGTACTTC.